Below are 4 T cell receptor beta chains sequenced from a single sample in a study of cytomegalovirus exposure and HLA in healthy donors. Primers included in the PCR were 60 Vbeta and 13 Jbeta primers. TCRdb's table, derived via immunoSEQ multiplex PCR, lists solely in-frame clones and lacks some. The table records approximately 75,000 clones, roughly 88% of them present only once. The sequencing sample was made of PBMCs. These receptors were obtained from a man aged 65 to 79 in good health and CMV-seropositive.

This clone was observed a few times. The rearrangement links TRBV7-2 to TRBJ2-7; 10 bases agree with TRBD1. From germline, CDR1 is SGHTA and CDR2 FQGNSA. V gave up 0 bases and J gave up 5 bases; unmatched junction bases: 4. This CDR3 has 15 residues. The CDR3 loop is CASSLAGQGFNEQYF. In DNA, the CDR3 is TGTGCCAGCAGCTTAGCGGGACAGGGGTTCAACGAGCAGTACTTC.

This clone was detected once. The chain links TRBV10-3 to TRBJ2-1, with 8 bases that match TRBD2. V was pared by 3 bases and J by 6 bases, with 7 bases of the junction left unmatched. The CDR3 has 15 residues. The germline gives CDR1 ENHRY, CDR2 SYGVKD. The CDR3 bases are TGTGCCATCAGTGACTCCAGCGGGAGTATCAATGAGCAGTTCTTC. Translating gives CAISDSSGSINEQFF.

Only a few counts were recorded for this clone. The chain uses TRBV7-8 and TRBJ1-2; 11 bases agree with TRBD1. The CDR3 loop spans 16 amino acids. V lost 5 bases to trimming and J lost 4 bases; unmatched junction nucleotides: 9. Germline V gene data show CDR1 as SGHVS and CDR2 as FQNEAQ. The CDR3 protein is CASSRQDRGRLYGYTF. The CDR3 bases are TGTGCCAGCAGCCGACAGGACAGGGGGCGCCTCTATGGCTACACCTTC.

The chain is built from TRBV9 and TRBJ2-2, with no clear D. Per germline, CDR1 SGDLS and CDR2 YYNGEE. Trimming removed 2 bases from V and 1 base from J, with 9 bases in between. The CDR3 consists of 15 residues. Written as DNA, the CDR3 is TGTGCCAGCAGCGTCCAAGCCGGGAACACCGGGGAGCTGTTTTTT. This sequence encodes CASSVQAGNTGELFF.